The rows below give T cell receptor beta chains drawn from one sample of a study of T cells after yellow fever vaccination. TCRdb used MiXCR to reprocess the 5' RACE reads, holding one entry per CDR3 protein. The sample holds about 160,000 distinct CDR3 sequences, approximately 6.7% seen once. Sequencing used CD4+ T cells sorted from PBMCs, obtained 5 to 6 days after the first yellow fever vaccination. Source of these receptors: a young man who received the YFV17D yellow fever vaccine. The CDR3 runs from the conserved cysteine through the conserved F or W.

TRBJ2-6 TRBV7-8 CASSPGGGSGANVLTF
TRBJ2-5 TRBV27 CASSFYSGQRLGTQYF
TRBJ1-4 TRBV27 CASSRDRVEKLFF
TRBJ2-1 TRBV7-2 CASSLGGGNEQFF
TRBJ1-6 TRBV5-1 CASSLGQGGSPLHF
TRBJ1-2 TRBV7-2 CASSPDRGWLGYTF
TRBJ2-5 TRBV3-1 CASSLYTSGQETQYF
TRBJ1-1 TRBV7-2 CASSGSRARVNTEAFF
TRBJ2-3 TRBV5-1 CASSLAGRGFTDTQYF
TRBJ2-6 TRBV6-1 CASWDRAAGANVLTF
TRBJ2-2 TRBV6-2/TRBV6-3 CASSYQATGELFF
TRBJ1-4 TRBV11-2 CASSLVRRRVEEKLFF
TRBJ1-1 TRBV3-1 CASSLEDLSVAFF
TRBJ2-5 TRBV4-1 CASSQANMGAGGDQYF
TRBJ1-5 TRBV12-3/TRBV12-4 CASSAEHSNQPQHF
TRBJ2-3 TRBV4-3 CASSQVAGGREAQYF
TRBJ1-5 TRBV27 CASSLNPYQPQHF
TRBJ2-3 TRBV6-6 CASSLVVDTQYF
TRBJ2-1 TRBV9 CASSPPPARPYNEQFF
TRBJ2-7 TRBV6-6 CASRRLVDYEQYF
TRBJ2-3 TRBV9 CASSPRLAGAGDTQYF
TRBJ2-4 TRBV2 CASKERWAGGQRLAKNIQYF
TRBJ1-4 TRBV20-1 CSARRGQGGEKLFF
TRBJ2-6 TRBV6-2/TRBV6-3 CAYRVTGANVLTF
TRBJ2-7 TRBV7-2 CSSSFASRPYEQYF
TRBJ2-2 TRBV7-3 CASSYGPNTGELFF
TRBJ1-5 TRBV7-2 CASSLANQPQHF
TRBJ2-1 TRBV20-1 CSASTSGGIHDWQFF
TRBJ2-7 TRBV12-3/TRBV12-4 CASSFSRNEQYF
TRBJ1-2 TRBV2 CASSSYQPGESYGYTF
TRBJ1-1 TRBV7-9 CASSTWTVMNTEAFF
TRBJ1-1 TRBV7-8 CASSFDTRNTEAFF
TRBJ1-2 TRBV12-3/TRBV12-4 CASSRQGNYGYTF
TRBJ1-4 TRBV4-1 CASSHRGQDNEKLFF
TRBJ1-6 TRBV7-6 CASSFPPGDVYNSPLHF
TRBJ2-3 TRBV3-1 CATSKPIRWDIGTDTQYF